Following are 20 T cell receptor beta chains from one sample sequenced in a study of T cell responses to AZD1222 COVID-19 vaccine (dated by TCRdb to about 2021). The time point label for this specimen denotes: about 28 days (+/-7) after the second vaccine dose. The treatment or condition tag for this specimen amounts to: meningococcal conjugate vaccine given as trial control. The library relied on the immunoSEQ multiplex PCR assay. TCRdb took over this immuneACCESS table, retaining in-frame rearrangements with V and J assigned. Such tables are incomplete; in checked studies, under half of the missing clones stem from an unresolved V gene, and the remainder is unexplained. This sample is represented by around 140,000 clones; less than 95% of them were singletons. The ten largest clones capture 7.5% of the sample. The sample here was peripheral blood, taken 28 days after the second dose of the MenACWY control vaccine. Receptors were obtained from an adult who received the MenACWY meningococcal vaccine as a control.

The CDR3 reads CSASLGVTEAFF. CDR3 coding DNA: TGCAGTGCTAGTCTGGGTGTCACTGAAGCTTTCTTT. The chain combines TRBV20-1 with TRBJ1-1; D gene uncertain. Germline-derived CDR1 and CDR2 are DFQATT and SNEGSKA (reference sequence). V lost 3 bases and J lost 4, with 9 bases in between. The CDR3 runs 12 residues.

This clone is a singleton in its sample. CDR3 loop: CASSSGQAVLANEKLFF. CDR3 DNA sequence: TGTGCCAGCTCCTCGGGACAGGCGGTTTTAGCTAATGAAAAACTGTTTTTT. The rearrangement joins TRBV18 to TRBJ1-4, with 8 bases identical to TRBD1. The CDR3 is 17 residues long. CDR1 and CDR2 from the germline V gene are KGHSH and LQKENI. Trimming cost V 6 bases and J 3 bases; bases outside gene matches: 12. The full variable domain, its missing parts supplied by reference TRBV18 and TRBJ1-4, is NAGVMQNPRHLVRRRGQEARLRCSPMKGHSHVYWYRQLPEEGLKFMVYLQKENIIDESGMPKERFSAEFPKEGPSILRIQQVVRGDSAAYFCASSSGQAVLANEKLFFGSGTQLSVL.

The chain carries TRBV7-2 and TRBJ1-5, with TRBD1 identical over 11 bases. The CDR3 extends over 19 amino acids. The V and J ends lost 1 base and 2 bases, in that order; junction bases with no gene match: 10. Germline V gene lookup returns CDR1 SGHTA and CDR2 FQGNSA. The CDR3 here is CASSLGGTGGSWRNQPQHF. CDR3 nucleotides: TGTGCCAGCAGCTTAGGGGGGACAGGGGGGTCTTGGCGCAATCAGCCCCAGCATTTT.

The V call is TRBV7-8, the J call TRBJ1-2; D perhaps matches TRBD1 (6 bases). V was trimmed by 1 base and J by 5 bases, leaving 11 bases between them. The CDR3 sequence is 14 residues long. The V gene's germline CDR1 is SGHVS and CDR2 FQNEAQ. CDR3 in amino acids: CASSLGLGAYGYTF. The CDR3 nucleotides are TGTGCCAGCAGCTTAGGGTTGGGGGCTTATGGCTACACCTTC.

The CDR3 sequence is CAITQGAPDTIYF. The DNA for the CDR3 is TGTGCCATCACCCAGGGGGCCCCGGACACCATATATTTT. This chain connects TRBV10-3 to TRBJ1-3; 8 bases match TRBD1. This CDR3 spans 13 amino acids. Trimming removed 7 bases from V and 8 bases from J; junction bases left unmatched: 7. Per the germline V gene, CDR1 is ENHRY and CDR2 is SYGVKD.

This clone was counted a single time. This sequence joins TRBV6-6 and TRBJ1-3, with 8 bases identical to TRBD1. This CDR3 has 16 amino acids. Per germline, CDR1 MNHNY and CDR2 SVGAGI (reference sequence). V was clipped by 5 bases and J by 1 base; unmatched bases: 7. DNA of the CDR3: TGTGCCAGCAGTCGAAGGACAGGGACGTCTGGAAACACCATATATTTT. Its protein product is CASSRRTGTSGNTIYF.

The chain is built from TRBV25-1 and TRBJ2-7, with D possibly TRBD2 on 6 matching bases. The V end lost 4 bases, the J end lost 9 bases, and 13 bases lay between the germline ends. Germline V CDR1 and CDR2: MGHDK, SYGVNS. The CDR3 extends over 12 amino acids. The CDR3 nucleotides read TGTGCCAGCAGTGCCTTGGGGGGAGGGCAGTACTTC. Amino acids: CASSALGGGQYF.

The chain combines TRBV19 with TRBJ2-1; D possibly corresponds to TRBD1 (5 bases). Germline lookup yields CDR1 LNHDA and CDR2 SQIVND (reference sequence). The CDR3 consists of 15 residues. The V and J ends lost 4 bases and 6 bases respectively, with 16 bases between them. The CDR3 nucleotides are TGTGCCAGTAGTAACGGACATCCGAACTCCAATGAGCAGTTCTTC. It codes for CASSNGHPNSNEQFF.

The chain is built from TRBV28 and TRBJ1-6; TRBD1 might be the D (6 bases). The CDR3 covers 15 residues. Germline-derived CDR1 and CDR2 are MDHEN and SYDVKM. V gave up 5 bases and J gave up 8 bases, with 16 bases separating them. CDR3: CASSPAQGPHSPLHF. CDR3 nucleotides: TGTGCCAGCAGTCCAGCACAGGGCCCCCATTCACCCCTCCACTTT.

This sequence joins TRBV5-8 and TRBJ2-7; 7 bases fit TRBD1. Trimming removed 3 bases from V and 2 bases from J; junction bases left unmatched: 5. Germline CDR1 SGHTS, CDR2 YDEGEE. The length of the CDR3 is 14 residues. The CDR3: CASSSTGVTYEQYF. For the CDR3, the DNA is TGTGCCAGCAGCTCTACAGGGGTGACCTACGAGCAGTACTTC.

V gene TRBV5-8 combines with J gene TRBJ1-4; 7 bases fit TRBD1. The CDR3 runs 14 residues. V shed 0 bases, J shed 6 bases, and the junction held 2 bases outside the gene matches. Germline CDR1 is SGHTS and CDR2 is YDEGEE. CDR3 DNA sequence: TGTGCCAGCAGCTTGGGACAGGGTTATGAAAAACTGTTTTTT. This encodes CASSLGQGYEKLFF.

As DNA, the CDR3 is TGTGCCAGCAGCTTTAGCGGGAGTCCAGATACGCAGTATTTT. It codes for CASSFSGSPDTQYF. The chain couples TRBV5-5 to TRBJ2-3; 9 bases map to TRBD2. The CDR3 is 14 amino acids. J lost 4 bases, V lost 2 bases, and 2 bases had no gene match. Germline assignment: CDR1 SGHKS and CDR2 YYEKEE (reference sequence).

This chain connects TRBV28 to TRBJ2-1; 8 nucleotides line up with TRBD1. Germline CDR1 and CDR2: MDHEN and SYDVKM. The CDR3 runs to 13 residues. V dropped 7 bases and J dropped 6; count of bases not matched to a gene: 5. Here the CDR3 reads CASMDRAFNEQFF. The CDR3, as DNA: TGTGCCAGCATGGACAGGGCATTCAATGAGCAGTTCTTC.

The chain links TRBV19 to TRBJ1-2; tentatively, D is TRBD1 (6 bases). Trimming removed 3 bases from V and 5 bases from J, with 10 bases in between. The CDR3 has 13 amino acids. Looked up from germline, CDR1 is LNHDA and CDR2 is SQIVND (reference sequence). CDR3 in amino acids: CASSMGARYGYTF. In DNA form, the CDR3 reads TGTGCCAGTAGTATGGGGGCGCGGTATGGCTACACCTTC.

The chain links TRBV19 to TRBJ2-7; the D gene could be TRBD1 or TRBD2 (5 bases each). Germline-derived CDR1 and CDR2 are LNHDA and SQIVND (reference sequence). Trimming stripped 10 bases from V and 2 bases from J, with 18 bases between. The CDR3 loop spans 14 amino acids. CDR3 DNA sequence: TGTGCCACTACTCCTCGGGACCGAACCTACGAGCAGTACTTC. Translation gives CATTPRDRTYEQYF.

The chain uses TRBV4-3 and TRBJ2-1, with D possibly matching TRBD2 (5 bases). V was cut by 0 bases and J by 5 bases, with 14 bases left in between. CDR1 and CDR2 (germline): LGHNA, YSLEER. This CDR3 is 16 amino acids long. This CDR3 is CASSQDTVSGNNEQFF. The CDR3 bases are TGCGCCAGCAGCCAAGATACCGTATCGGGAAACAATGAGCAGTTCTTC.

J is TRBJ1-3 and V is TRBV5-1; 8 positions match TRBD1. The CDR3 runs to 14 residues. In germline, CDR1 is SGHRS, CDR2 YFSETQ. The ends lost 4 bases at V and 6 bases at J; junction bases unmatched: 6. The CDR3 DNA reads TGCGCCAGCAGCCCAGGACAGGGAGAAAACACCATATATTTT. Its protein product is CASSPGQGENTIYF. Combining the CDR3 with reference TRBV5-1 and TRBJ1-3 gives the whole variable domain KAGVTQTPRYLIKTRGQQVTLSCSPISGHRSVSWYQQTPGQGLQFLFEYFSETQRNKGNFPGRFSGRQFSNSRSEMNVSTLELGDSALYLCASSPGQGENTIYFGEGSWLTVV.

This chain connects TRBV19 to TRBJ2-1, with 10 positions matching TRBD2. Trimming cost V 5 bases and J 12 bases; bases outside gene matches: 16. The CDR3 length is 16 residues. Germline CDR1 LNHDA, CDR2 SQIVND (reference sequence). The CDR3 spells CASSSSEGAGGLTQFF. In DNA, the CDR3 is TGTGCCAGTAGTTCGTCCGAGGGAGCGGGAGGGCTGACGCAGTTCTTC.

The chain combines TRBV29-1 with TRBJ1-5; the D gene is possibly TRBD1 (6 bases). Germline V gene lookup returns CDR1 SQVTM and CDR2 ANQGSEA. Trimming removed 7 bases at V and 4 bases at J, with 14 bases between. The CDR3 runs to 13 residues. The CDR3 spells CSGQTGLNQPQHF. The CDR3 bases are TGCAGCGGTCAAACAGGGTTGAATCAGCCCCAGCATTTT.

The chain links TRBV6-2 or TRBV6-3 to TRBJ2-3, with D possibly TRBD2 on 6 matching bases. From germline, CDR1 is MNHEY and CDR2 SVGEGT. Trimming shortened V by 0 bases and J by 2 bases, and 12 bases separated the two germline ends. The CDR3 sequence is 16 residues long. CDR3: CASSYSIRDFTDTQYF. As DNA, the CDR3 is TGTGCCAGCAGTTACTCGATAAGGGACTTCACAGATACGCAGTATTTT.